Shown below are 9 T cell receptor beta chains from a single sample sequenced in a study of blood T cell repertoires in COVID-19. The protocol was immunoSEQ multiplex PCR, while the TCRdb copy is restricted to in-frame clones and leaves out a portion. Of approximately 190,000 clones in the sample, 87% were seen once. Sequenced material: peripheral blood. These receptors were taken from a man aged 55 to 70 with active or convalescent COVID-19.

This chain links TRBV6-1 with TRBJ1-3; 7 nucleotides match TRBD1. J was trimmed by 6 bases and V by 4 bases; bases with no gene match: 12. Germline V gene data show CDR1 as MNHNS and CDR2 as SASEGT. There are 16 residues in the CDR3. In DNA, the CDR3 is TGTGCCAGCAGTGCCCAATCCCAAGGGGGCGAAAACACCATATATTTT. This encodes CASSAQSQGGENTIYF.

This chain links TRBV10-3 with TRBJ1-1; D gene ambiguous. V was clipped by 8 bases and J by 6 bases, with 16 bases between them. The CDR3 has 13 residues. CDR1 and CDR2 (germline): ENHRY, SYGVKD. The CDR3 bases are TGTGCCATCTTGGCCAGCTCTGAGGCTGAAGCTTTCTTT. It translates to CAILASSEAEAFF.

The rearrangement links TRBV7-8 to TRBJ1-2, with D tentatively TRBD1 (5 bases). The CDR3 consists of 14 residues. V dropped 2 bases and J dropped 3 bases, with 10 bases sitting between them. CDR1 is SGHVS, CDR2 FQNEAQ, per germline. CDR3 sequence (DNA): TGTGCCAGCAGCTTATCAGGGAGGGACTATGGCTACACCTTC. Amino acid sequence: CASSLSGRDYGYTF.

CDR3 sequence (DNA): TGTGCCAGCAGCCGACAGGGTTTTATCTACGAGCAGTACTTC. Translating it yields CASSRQGFIYEQYF. The chain couples TRBV3-1 (or the pseudogene TRBV3-2) to TRBJ2-7; 7 nucleotides align to TRBD1. Per germline, CDR1 LGHDT and CDR2 YNNKEL (reference sequence). The CDR3 length is 14 residues. V shed 4 bases, J shed 3 bases, and the junction held 6 bases outside the gene matches.

The chain recombines TRBV19 with TRBJ1-2, with 11 bases fitting TRBD1. Germline V lookup: CDR1 LNHDA, CDR2 SQIVND (reference sequence). This CDR3 has 15 residues. V lost 3 bases to trimming and J lost 3 bases; unmatched junction nucleotides: 3. The CDR3 sequence is CASSMGQGVDYGYTF. Written as DNA, the CDR3 is TGTGCCAGTAGTATGGGACAGGGGGTGGACTATGGCTACACCTTC.

This sequence joins TRBV2 and TRBJ2-4; 11 bases line up with TRBD2. Germline V CDR1 and CDR2: SNHLY, FYNNEI. The CDR3 is 14 amino acids. J lost 6 bases, V lost 6 bases, and 4 bases had no gene match. The CDR3 DNA reads as TGTGCCAGCAGGGACGGGACTAGCGGAAACATTCAGTACTTC. This translates into CASRDGTSGNIQYF.

This CDR3 reads CASSSGPGQNYGYTF. CDR3 DNA sequence: TGCGCCAGCAGCTCGGGACCGGGACAGAACTATGGCTACACCTTC. This chain connects TRBV5-1 to TRBJ1-2; 7 nucleotides agree with TRBD1. Unmatched junction bases numbered 7, after V lost 3 bases and J lost 2 bases. The germline gives CDR1 SGHRS, CDR2 YFSETQ. This CDR3 is 15 amino acids long.

The chain uses TRBV24-1 and TRBJ1-2, with D unresolved. The germline CDR1 and CDR2 sequences are KGHDR and SFDVKD. This CDR3 is built from 13 residues. Trimming cost V 4 bases and J 3 bases, with 8 bases left between them. CDR3 nucleotide sequence: TGTGCCACCAGTGAGTCCCCTGACTATGGCTACACCTTC. This sequence encodes CATSESPDYGYTF.

V gene TRBV6-5 combines with J gene TRBJ2-1; 7 nucleotides line up with TRBD1. Germline V gene data show CDR1 as MNHEY and CDR2 as SVGAGI. Trimming removed 2 bases from V and 0 bases from J; junction bases left unmatched: 1. CDR3 length: 15 residues. The CDR3 reads CASSYDRVSYNEQFF. CDR3 DNA: TGTGCCAGCAGTTACGACAGGGTCTCCTACAATGAGCAGTTCTTC.